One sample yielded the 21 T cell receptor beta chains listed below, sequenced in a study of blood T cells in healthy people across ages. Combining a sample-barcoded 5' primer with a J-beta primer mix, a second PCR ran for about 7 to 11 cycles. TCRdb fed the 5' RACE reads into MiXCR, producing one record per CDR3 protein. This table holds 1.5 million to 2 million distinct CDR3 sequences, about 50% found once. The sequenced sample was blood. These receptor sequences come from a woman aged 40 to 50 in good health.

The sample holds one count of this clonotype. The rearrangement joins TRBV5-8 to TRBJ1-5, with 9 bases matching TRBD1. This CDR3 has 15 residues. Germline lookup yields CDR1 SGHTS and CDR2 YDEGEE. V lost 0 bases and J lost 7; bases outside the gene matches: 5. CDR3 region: CASSLGDRAGQPQHF. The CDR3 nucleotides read TGTGCCAGCAGCTTGGGGGACAGGGCCGGCCAGCCCCAGCATTTT.

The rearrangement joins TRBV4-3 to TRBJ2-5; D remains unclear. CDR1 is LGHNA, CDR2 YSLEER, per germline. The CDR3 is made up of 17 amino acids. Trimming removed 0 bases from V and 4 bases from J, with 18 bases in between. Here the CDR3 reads CASSQDFGPAEGETQYF. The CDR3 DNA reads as TGCGCCAGCAGCCAAGATTTCGGCCCGGCCGAAGGAGAGACCCAGTACTTC.

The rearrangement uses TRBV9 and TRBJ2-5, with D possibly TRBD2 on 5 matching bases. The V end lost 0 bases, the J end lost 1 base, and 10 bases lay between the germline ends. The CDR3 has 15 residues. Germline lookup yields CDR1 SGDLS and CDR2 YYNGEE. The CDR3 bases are TGTGCCAGCAGCGTAGCTCTAAGCGGCCAAGAGACCCAGTACTTC. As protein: CASSVALSGQETQYF.

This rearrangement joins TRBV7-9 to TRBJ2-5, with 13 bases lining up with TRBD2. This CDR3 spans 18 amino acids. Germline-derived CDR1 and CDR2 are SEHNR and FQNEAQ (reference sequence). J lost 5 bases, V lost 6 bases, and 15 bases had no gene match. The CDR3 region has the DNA TGTGCCAGCAGTTATCAGGGTGGACTAGCGGGGGCCTCCGAGACCCAGTACTTC. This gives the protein CASSYQGGLAGASETQYF. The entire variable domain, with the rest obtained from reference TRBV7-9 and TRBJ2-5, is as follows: DTGVSQNPRHKITKRGQNVTFRCDPISEHNRLYWYRQTLGQGPEFLTYFQNEAQLEKSRLLSDRFSAERPKGSFSTLEIQRTEQGDSAMYLCASSYQGGLAGASETQYFGPGTRLLVL.

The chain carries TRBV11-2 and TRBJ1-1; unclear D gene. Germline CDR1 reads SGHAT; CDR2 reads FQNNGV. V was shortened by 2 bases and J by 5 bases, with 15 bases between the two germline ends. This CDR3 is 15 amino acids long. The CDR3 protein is CASSLSPRPETEAFF. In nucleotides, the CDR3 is TGTGCCAGCAGCTTAAGTCCGAGGCCAGAGACTGAAGCTTTCTTT. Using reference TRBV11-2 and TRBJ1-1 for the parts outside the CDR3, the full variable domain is EAGVAQSPRYKIIEKRQSVAFWCNPISGHATLYWYQQILGQGPKLLIQFQNNGVVDDSQLPKDRFSAERLKGVDSTLKIQPAKLEDSAVYLCASSLSPRPETEAFFGQGTRLTVV.

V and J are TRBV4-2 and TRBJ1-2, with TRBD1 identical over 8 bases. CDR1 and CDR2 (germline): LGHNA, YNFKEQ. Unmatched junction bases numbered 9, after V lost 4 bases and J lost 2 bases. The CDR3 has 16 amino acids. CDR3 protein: CASSPDSGTGNYGYTF. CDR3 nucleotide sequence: TGTGCCAGCAGCCCCGATTCAGGGACAGGCAACTATGGCTACACCTTC.

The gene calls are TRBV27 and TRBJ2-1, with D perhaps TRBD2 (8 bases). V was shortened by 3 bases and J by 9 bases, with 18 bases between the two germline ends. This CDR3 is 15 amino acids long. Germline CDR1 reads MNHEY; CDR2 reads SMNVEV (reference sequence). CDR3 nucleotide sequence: TGTGCCAGCAGTTTGACGGGGGGGCCAGGGGGTGAGCAGTTCTTC. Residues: CASSLTGGPGGEQFF.

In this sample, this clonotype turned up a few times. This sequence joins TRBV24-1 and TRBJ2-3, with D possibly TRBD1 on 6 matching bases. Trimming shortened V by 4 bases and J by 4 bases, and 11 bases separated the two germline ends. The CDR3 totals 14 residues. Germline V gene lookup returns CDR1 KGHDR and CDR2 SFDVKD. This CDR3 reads CATSDSTGPDTQYF. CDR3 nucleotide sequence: TGTGCCACCAGTGACTCAACAGGGCCAGATACGCAGTATTTT.

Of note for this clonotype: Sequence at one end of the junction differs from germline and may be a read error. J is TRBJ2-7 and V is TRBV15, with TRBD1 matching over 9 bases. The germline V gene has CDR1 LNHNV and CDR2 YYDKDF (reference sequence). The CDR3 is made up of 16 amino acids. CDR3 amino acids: CAASSTGQGFFYEQYF. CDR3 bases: TGTGCCGCCAGCAGTACCGGACAGGGGTTCTTCTACGAGCAGTACTTC.

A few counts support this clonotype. The CDR3 is CASSFLKYSGANVLTF. In nucleotides, the CDR3 is TGTGCCAGCAGTTTCCTCAAATACTCTGGGGCCAACGTCCTGACTTTC. The chain links TRBV28 to TRBJ2-6; D is unclear. The CDR3 loop spans 16 amino acids. Trimming took 3 bases from V and 0 from J, leaving 9 bases between them. The germline V gene encodes CDR1 MDHEN and CDR2 SYDVKM.

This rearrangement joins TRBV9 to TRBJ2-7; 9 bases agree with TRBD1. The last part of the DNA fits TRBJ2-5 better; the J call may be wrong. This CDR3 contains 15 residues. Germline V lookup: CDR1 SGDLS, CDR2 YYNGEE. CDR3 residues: CASSGTTGGQETQYF. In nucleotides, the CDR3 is TGTGCCAGCAGCGGAACGACAGGGGGCCAAGAGACCCAGTACTTC.

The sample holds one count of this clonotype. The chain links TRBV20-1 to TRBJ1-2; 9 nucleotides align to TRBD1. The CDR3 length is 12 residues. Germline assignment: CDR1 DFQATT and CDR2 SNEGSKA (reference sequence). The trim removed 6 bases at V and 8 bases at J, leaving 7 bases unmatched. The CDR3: CSASGTGRGYTF. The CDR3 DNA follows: TGCAGTGCGTCCGGGACAGGGAGAGGCTACACCTTC.

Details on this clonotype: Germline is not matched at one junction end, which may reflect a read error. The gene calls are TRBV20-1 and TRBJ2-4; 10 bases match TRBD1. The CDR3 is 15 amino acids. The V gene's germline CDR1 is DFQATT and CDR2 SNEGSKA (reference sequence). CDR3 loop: CSAQPGTGAPYEQCF. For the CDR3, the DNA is TGCAGTGCCCAGCCCGGGACAGGGGCTCCCTACGAGCAGTGCTTC.

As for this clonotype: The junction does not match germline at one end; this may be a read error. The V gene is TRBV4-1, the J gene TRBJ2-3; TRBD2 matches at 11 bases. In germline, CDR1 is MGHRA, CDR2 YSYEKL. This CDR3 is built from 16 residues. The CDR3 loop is CASSPLTSGGTDTQYF. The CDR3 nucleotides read TGTGCCAGCAGTCCCCTGACTAGCGGGGGCACAGATACGCAGTATTTT.

This chain's CDR3 is CASSLSTGGLANVLTF. CDR3 DNA: TGCGCCAGCAGCTTATCGACAGGGGGCTTGGCCAACGTCCTGACTTTC. The V gene is TRBV5-1, the J gene TRBJ2-6; 10 nucleotides align to TRBD1. V lost 2 bases and J lost 6; bases outside the gene matches: 5. This CDR3 has 16 amino acids. The germline V gene encodes CDR1 SGHRS and CDR2 YFSETQ.

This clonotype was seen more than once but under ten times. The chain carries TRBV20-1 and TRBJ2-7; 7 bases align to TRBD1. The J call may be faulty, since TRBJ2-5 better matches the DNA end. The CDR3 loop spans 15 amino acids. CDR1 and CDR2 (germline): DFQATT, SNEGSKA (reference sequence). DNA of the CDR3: TGCAGTGCTAGAGATTGGGGGACAGCTGCAAAGACCCAGTACTTC. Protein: CSARDWGTAAKTQYF.

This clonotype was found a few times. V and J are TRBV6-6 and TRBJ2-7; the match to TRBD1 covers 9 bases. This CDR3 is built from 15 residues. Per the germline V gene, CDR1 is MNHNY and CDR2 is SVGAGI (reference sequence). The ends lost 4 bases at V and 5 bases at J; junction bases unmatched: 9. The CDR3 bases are TGTGCCAGCAGTTTAACACAGGGGGCGGCGGACGAGCAGTACTTC. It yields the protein CASSLTQGAADEQYF.

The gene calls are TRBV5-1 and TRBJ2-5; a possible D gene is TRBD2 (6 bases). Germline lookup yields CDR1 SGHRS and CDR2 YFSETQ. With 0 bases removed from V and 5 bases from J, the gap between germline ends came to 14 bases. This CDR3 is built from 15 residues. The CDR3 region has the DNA TGCGCCAGCAGCTTGGAGGCAGGGAGGCGGGAGACCCAGTACTTC. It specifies CASSLEAGRRETQYF.

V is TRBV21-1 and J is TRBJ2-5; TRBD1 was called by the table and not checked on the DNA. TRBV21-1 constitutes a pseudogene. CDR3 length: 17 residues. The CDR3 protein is CASSRVQGGFSQETQYF. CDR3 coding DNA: TGTGCCAGCAGCAGGGTCCAAGGGGGCTTTTCCCAAGAGACCCAGTACTTC.

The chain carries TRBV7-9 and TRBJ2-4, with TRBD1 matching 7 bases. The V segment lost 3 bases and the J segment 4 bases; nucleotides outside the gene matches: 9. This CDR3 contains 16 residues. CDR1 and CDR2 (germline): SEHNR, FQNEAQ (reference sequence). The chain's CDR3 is CASSFDGTALKNIQYF. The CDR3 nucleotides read TGTGCCAGCAGCTTTGACGGGACAGCCCTTAAAAACATTCAGTACTTC.

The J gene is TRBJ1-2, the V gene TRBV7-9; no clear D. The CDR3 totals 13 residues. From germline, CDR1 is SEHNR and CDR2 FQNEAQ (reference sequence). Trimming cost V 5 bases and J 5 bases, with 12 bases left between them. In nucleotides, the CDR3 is TGTGCCAGCAGCCCAAAGGGTATATATGGCTACACCTTC. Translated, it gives CASSPKGIYGYTF.